This T cell receptor (beta chain) was sequenced for a study of shared clonotypes between healthy human individuals. Donors were Caucasian adults residing in Nashville, Tennessee, USA. Germline CDR1 reads MNHEY; CDR2 reads SVGAGI. The CDR3 spans 13 residues. V shed 5 bases and J 3 bases; nucleotides not matched to a gene: 4. Deep level was the assay's run setting. Researchers divided each subset's genomic DNA evenly across several immunoSEQ plates. Data came from immunoSEQ multiplex PCR; TCRdb stores just in-frame clones and leaves some out. The sample lists some 1.1 million clones, approximately 77% occurring once.

V and J are TRBV6-5 and TRBJ2-7, with 7 bases lining up with TRBD2. The sequenced material came from memory CD4+ T cells from PBMCs. The subset here: CD45RA-negative fraction. This TCR came from a man aged 18 to 30 in good health. Some clones in this sample may be carry-over from other donors' samples. In DNA, the CDR3 is TGTGCCAGCAGTGTCACGGGAGGCTACGAGCAGTACTTC. Its protein product is CASSVTGGYEQYF.